Given below is one TCR beta chain in context. The sample originates from a study of cytomegalovirus exposure and HLA in healthy donors. The donors were in the roughly 110-subject validation cohort, distinct from the approximately 700-subject first cohort. The CDR3 length is 15 residues. The V and J ends lost 7 bases and 4 bases respectively, with 16 bases between them. The germline V gene has CDR1 LGHNA and CDR2 YSLEER. Generated by immunoSEQ multiplex PCR, the TCRdb table keeps only in-frame clones and is missing some. The table shows around 300,000 clones, with over 75% occurring only once. This receptor was identified in a young woman in good health and CMV-seronegative. Sample: PBMCs. The chain is built from TRBV4-3 and TRBJ2-2; maybe TRBD1 (6 bases). The CDR3 is CASKPGVIPTGELFF. The CDR3 DNA is TGCGCCAGCAAACCAGGGGTAATCCCCACCGGGGAGCTGTTTTTT.